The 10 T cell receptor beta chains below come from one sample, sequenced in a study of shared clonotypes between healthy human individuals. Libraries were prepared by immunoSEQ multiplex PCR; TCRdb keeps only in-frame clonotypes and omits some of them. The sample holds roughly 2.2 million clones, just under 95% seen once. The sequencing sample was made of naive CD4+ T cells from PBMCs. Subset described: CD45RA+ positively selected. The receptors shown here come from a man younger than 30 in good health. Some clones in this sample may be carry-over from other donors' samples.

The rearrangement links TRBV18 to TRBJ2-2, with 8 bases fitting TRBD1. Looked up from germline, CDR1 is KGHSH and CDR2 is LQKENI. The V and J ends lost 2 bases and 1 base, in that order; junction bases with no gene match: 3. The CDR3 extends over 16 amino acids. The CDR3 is CASSPVGTGNTGELFF. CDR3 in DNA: TGTGCCAGCTCACCAGTGGGGACAGGGAACACCGGGGAGCTGTTTTTT.

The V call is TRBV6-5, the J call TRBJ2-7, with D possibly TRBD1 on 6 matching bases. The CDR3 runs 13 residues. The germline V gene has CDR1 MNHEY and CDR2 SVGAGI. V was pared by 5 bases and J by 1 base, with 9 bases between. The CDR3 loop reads CASSRGQSYEQYF. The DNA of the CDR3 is TGTGCCAGCAGTCGAGGACAGTCCTACGAGCAGTACTTC.

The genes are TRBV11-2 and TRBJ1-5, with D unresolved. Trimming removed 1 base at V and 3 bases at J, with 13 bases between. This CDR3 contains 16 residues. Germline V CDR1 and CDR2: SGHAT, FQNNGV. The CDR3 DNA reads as TGTGCCAGCAGCTTAGGGGCAGGTACTGCCAATCAGCCCCAGCATTTT. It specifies CASSLGAGTANQPQHF.

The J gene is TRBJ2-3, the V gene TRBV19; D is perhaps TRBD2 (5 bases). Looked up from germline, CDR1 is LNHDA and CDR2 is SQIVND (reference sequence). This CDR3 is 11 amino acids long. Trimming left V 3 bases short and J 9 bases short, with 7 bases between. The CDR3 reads CASSISGTQYF. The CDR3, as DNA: TGTGCCAGTAGTATTTCGGGGACGCAGTATTTT.

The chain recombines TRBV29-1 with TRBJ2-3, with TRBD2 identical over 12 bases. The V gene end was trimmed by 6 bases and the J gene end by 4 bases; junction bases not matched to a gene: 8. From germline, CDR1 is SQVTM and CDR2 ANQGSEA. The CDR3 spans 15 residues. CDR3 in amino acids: CSVVTSGSVADTQYF. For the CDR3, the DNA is TGCAGCGTAGTGACTAGCGGGAGTGTCGCAGATACGCAGTATTTT.

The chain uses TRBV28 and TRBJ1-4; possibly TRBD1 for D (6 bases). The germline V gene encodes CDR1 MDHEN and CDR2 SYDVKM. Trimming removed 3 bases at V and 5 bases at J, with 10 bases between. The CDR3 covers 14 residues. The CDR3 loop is CASSLWDNNEKLFF. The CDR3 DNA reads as TGTGCCAGCAGTTTGTGGGACAACAATGAAAAACTGTTTTTT.

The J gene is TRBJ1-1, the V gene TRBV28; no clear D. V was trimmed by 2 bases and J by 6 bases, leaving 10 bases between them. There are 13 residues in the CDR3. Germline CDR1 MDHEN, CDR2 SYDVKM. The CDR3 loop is CASSLEARAEAFF. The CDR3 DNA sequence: TGTGCCAGCAGTTTAGAGGCTCGCGCTGAAGCTTTCTTT.

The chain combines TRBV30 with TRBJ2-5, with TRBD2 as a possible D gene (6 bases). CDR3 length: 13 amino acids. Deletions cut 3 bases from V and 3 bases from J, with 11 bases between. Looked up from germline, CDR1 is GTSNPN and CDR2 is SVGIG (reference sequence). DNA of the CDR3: TGTGCCTGGAGCGGGGGATCTGAAGAGACCCAGTACTTC. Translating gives CAWSGGSEETQYF.

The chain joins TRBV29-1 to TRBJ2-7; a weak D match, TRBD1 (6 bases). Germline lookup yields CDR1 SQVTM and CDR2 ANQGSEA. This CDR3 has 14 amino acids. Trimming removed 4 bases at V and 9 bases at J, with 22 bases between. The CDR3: CSVVTDSKLRGQYF. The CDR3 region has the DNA TGCAGCGTTGTAACGGACAGCAAACTTAGGGGGCAGTACTTC.

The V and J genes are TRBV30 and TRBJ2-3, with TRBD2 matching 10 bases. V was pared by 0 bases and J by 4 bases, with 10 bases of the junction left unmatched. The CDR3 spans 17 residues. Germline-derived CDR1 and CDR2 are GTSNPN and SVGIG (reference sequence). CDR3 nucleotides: TGTGCCTGGAGTGTACAATTCAAGCGGGAGGGGTCAGATACGCAGTATTTT. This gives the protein CAWSVQFKREGSDTQYF. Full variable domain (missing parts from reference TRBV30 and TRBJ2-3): SQTIHQWPATLVQPVGSPLSLECTVEGTSNPNLYWYRQAAGRGLQLLFYSVGIGQISSEVPQNLSASRPQDRQFILSSKKLLLSDSGFYLCAWSVQFKREGSDTQYFGPGTRLTVL.